This T cell receptor beta chain came from a study of blood T cells in healthy people across ages. Primers used in a second PCR of roughly 6 to 11 cycles were a sample-barcoded 5' primer and a J-beta primer mix. Each CDR3 protein gets one entry after TCRdb re-called the 5' RACE reads with MiXCR. This sample has about 900,000 distinct CDR3 sequences; about 59% occur once, and the top ten carry about 27%. The CDR3 is 16 residues long. Per germline, CDR1 SNHLY and CDR2 FYNNEI. V lost 4 bases, J lost 0 bases, and 10 bases lay in between. In this sample, this clonotype turned up a few times. Sequencing input: blood. This chain uses TRBV2 with TRBJ2-6, with D unclear. The origin of this receptor is a man aged 25-40 years in good health. The CDR3 protein is CASSVPPASGANVLTF. The CDR3 DNA reads as TGTGCCAGCAGTGTCCCCCCGGCCTCTGGGGCCAACGTCCTGACTTTC.